Below, 24 T cell receptor beta chains from the same sample are listed, as sequenced in a study of shared clonotypes between healthy human individuals. Clones were sequenced by immunoSEQ multiplex PCR, and TCRdb holds only the in-frame ones, with some missing. The sample yields 95,000 to 120,000 clones, over 65% seen once. The sample consisted of memory CD8+ T cells sorted from blood. Subset reported: CD45RO+ cells pooled with CCR7-negative TemRA cells. The origin of the receptors is a woman in her thirties in good health.

The chain carries TRBV28 and TRBJ2-3; TRBD1 matches 8 bases. Germline V gene data show CDR1 as MDHEN and CDR2 as SYDVKM. The CDR3 is 15 amino acids. J gave up 4 bases and V 3 bases, and 6 bases lay outside the gene matches. In DNA form, the CDR3 reads TGTGCCAGCAGTTTTCGCAGGGGGCTCGCAGATACGCAGTATTTT. It encodes CASSFRRGLADTQYF.

This chain joins TRBV5-1 and TRBJ2-7; D gene uncertain. Looked up from germline, CDR1 is SGHRS and CDR2 is YFSETQ. Trimming stripped 0 bases from V and 6 bases from J, with 10 bases between. The CDR3 is made up of 13 amino acids. As DNA, the CDR3 is TGCGCCAGCAGCTTGGCCATCGCAGGCGAGCAGTACTTC. Translated: CASSLAIAGEQYF. The complete variable domain, with remaining parts taken from reference TRBV5-1 and TRBJ2-7, reads KAGVTQTPRYLIKTRGQQVTLSCSPISGHRSVSWYQQTPGQGLQFLFEYFSETQRNKGNFPGRFSGRQFSNSRSEMNVSTLELGDSALYLCASSLAIAGEQYFGPGTRLTVT.

This clone was observed at least ten times. The J gene is TRBJ1-4, the V gene TRBV30, with 8 bases lining up with TRBD1. CDR1 and CDR2 (germline): GTSNPN, SVGIG (reference sequence). After removal of 4 bases from V and 6 bases from J, the junction contained 10 bases not matched to a gene. The CDR3 loop spans 15 amino acids. The CDR3 DNA reads TGTGCCTGGAACAATCAGGGGGCAGACTATGAAAAACTGTTTTTT. Translation gives CAWNNQGADYEKLFF. Full variable domain (remainder filled in from reference TRBV30 and TRBJ1-4): SQTIHQWPATLVQPVGSPLSLECTVEGTSNPNLYWYRQAAGRGLQLLFYSVGIGQISSEVPQNLSASRPQDRQFILSSKKLLLSDSGFYLCAWNNQGADYEKLFFGSGTQLSVL.

J is TRBJ2-7 and V is TRBV6-1, with 8 positions matching TRBD2. The germline CDR1 and CDR2 sequences are MNHNS and SASEGT. J was trimmed by 4 bases and V by 2 bases; bases with no gene match: 7. The CDR3 length is 15 residues. In DNA form, the CDR3 reads TGTGCCAGCAGTGAACTAGCGGGCCCCCTTTACGAGCAGTACTTC. Encoded protein: CASSELAGPLYEQYF.

The rearrangement links TRBV6-1 to TRBJ2-7; 11 nucleotides agree with TRBD2. The germline gives CDR1 MNHNS, CDR2 SASEGT. The CDR3 extends over 17 amino acids. V shed 4 bases and J 3 bases; nucleotides not matched to a gene: 11. The CDR3: CASSASLRLAGHYEQYF. The CDR3 DNA follows: TGTGCCAGCAGTGCGTCCCTTCGACTAGCGGGACACTACGAGCAGTACTTC.

A note on this clone: This sample includes further DNA sequences coding for the same CDR3. This sequence joins TRBV27 and TRBJ2-5; D remains unclear. CDR1 and CDR2 (germline): MNHEY, SMNVEV (reference sequence). V lost 2 bases and J 5 bases, leaving 3 bases between the germline ends. There are 11 residues in the CDR3. The CDR3 loop is CASSLGETQYF. The DNA for the CDR3 is TGTGCCAGCAGTTTAGGGGAGACCCAGTACTTC.

The genes are TRBV21-1 and TRBJ2-5; the table gives TRBD2 as D, unverified against the DNA. TRBV21-1 is marked as a pseudogene. This CDR3 has 16 amino acids. CDR3 loop: CASSKVLAGVRETQYF. For the CDR3, the DNA is TGTGCCAGCAGCAAAGTCCTAGCGGGAGTCAGGGAGACCCAGTACTTC.

The V gene is TRBV5-6, the J gene TRBJ2-7; 7 bases align to TRBD1. V gave up 1 base and J gave up 4 bases; unmatched junction bases: 5. The CDR3 covers 14 residues. Germline CDR1 reads SGHDT; CDR2 reads YYEEEE. The CDR3 protein is CASSLLGGRYEQYF. The CDR3 bases are TGTGCCAGCAGCTTGCTAGGGGGCCGTTACGAGCAGTACTTC.

The J gene is TRBJ1-4, the V gene TRBV6-5; the D gene is possibly TRBD1 (5 bases). Germline values: CDR1 MNHEY, CDR2 SVGAGI. This CDR3 is 13 amino acids long. With 6 bases removed from V and 5 bases from J, the gap between germline ends came to 10 bases. The CDR3 region is CASRGEGNEKLFF. CDR3 DNA sequence: TGTGCCAGCAGAGGGGAGGGAAATGAAAAACTGTTTTTT.

The sample holds a few counts of this clone. This chain's CDR3 is CAWSTGTETGELFF. CDR3 sequence (DNA): TGTGCCTGGAGTACCGGGACAGAGACCGGGGAGCTGTTTTTT. V gene TRBV30 combines with J gene TRBJ2-2, with TRBD1 matching over 7 bases. V gave up 2 bases and J gave up 5 bases; unmatched junction bases: 5. The CDR3 totals 14 residues. CDR1 is GTSNPN, CDR2 SVGIG, per germline (reference sequence).

This clone was counted at least ten times. The rearrangement uses TRBV6-5 and TRBJ2-5; a possible D gene is TRBD2 (5 bases). Germline V lookup: CDR1 MNHEY, CDR2 SVGAGI. V lost 2 bases and J 3 bases, leaving 13 bases between the germline ends. There are 15 residues in the CDR3. CDR3 sequence reads: CASSYGGFSEETQYF. CDR3 DNA sequence: TGTGCCAGCAGTTACGGAGGATTCTCGGAAGAGACCCAGTACTTC.

The rearrangement links TRBV11-2 to TRBJ2-7; D unresolved. Germline CDR1 is SGHAT and CDR2 is FQNNGV. The CDR3 has 14 amino acids. The V end lost 5 bases, the J end lost 4 bases, and 15 bases lay between the germline ends. As DNA, the CDR3 is TGTGCCAGCAGCCGCAAAGATGGGGAATACGAGCAGTACTTC. Translated: CASSRKDGEYEQYF.

The chain combines TRBV2 with TRBJ2-7; 11 nucleotides match TRBD2. Germline CDR1 reads SNHLY; CDR2 reads FYNNEI. The CDR3 runs 16 residues. V was clipped by 4 bases and J by 5 bases; unmatched bases: 10. This CDR3 is CASSAELAGVLHEQYF. In DNA form, the CDR3 reads TGTGCCAGCAGTGCGGAACTAGCGGGAGTACTACACGAGCAGTACTTC.

The genes are TRBV6-1 and TRBJ2-1; 7 bases fit TRBD1. Unmatched junction bases numbered 6, after V lost 1 base and J lost 6 bases. Germline CDR1 and CDR2: MNHNS and SASEGT. The CDR3 length is 15 residues. The CDR3 sequence is CASSEGVGQANEQFF. Written as DNA, the CDR3 is TGTGCCAGCAGTGAAGGGGTAGGACAGGCCAATGAGCAGTTCTTC.

The genes are TRBV6-6 and TRBJ1-1, with a possible D match to TRBD1 (6 bases). Germline V gene data show CDR1 as MNHNY and CDR2 as SVGAGI (reference sequence). V was trimmed by 6 bases and J by 1 base, leaving 15 bases between them. The CDR3 totals 15 residues. CDR3: CASRDSGTQNTEAFF. DNA of the CDR3: TGTGCCAGCAGGGATTCCGGGACACAGAACACTGAAGCTTTCTTT.

This clone was seen a handful of times. V and J are TRBV28 and TRBJ2-3, with 10 bases matching TRBD2. The CDR3 runs 14 residues. With 11 bases clipped from V and 2 bases from J, the junction kept 7 bases outside the gene matches. The germline V gene encodes CDR1 MDHEN and CDR2 SYDVKM. CDR3 region: CAARAGGDTDTQYF. CDR3 DNA sequence: TGTGCCGCCCGAGCGGGAGGGGACACAGATACGCAGTATTTT. The variable domain in full, with the rest retrieved from reference TRBV28 and TRBJ2-3, is DVKVTQSSRYLVKRTGEKVFLECVQDMDHENMFWYRQDPGLGLRLIYFSYDVKMKEKGDIPEGYSVSREKKERFSLILESASTNQTSMYLCAARAGGDTDTQYFGPGTRLTVL.

This rearrangement joins TRBV6-6 to TRBJ2-6; a possible D gene is TRBD1 (6 bases). V was pared by 2 bases and J by 2 bases, with 7 bases between. The CDR3 contains 15 residues. Germline values: CDR1 MNHNY, CDR2 SVGAGI (reference sequence). In nucleotides, the CDR3 is TGTGCCAGCAGTTACGAGGGGGCTGGGGCCAACGTCCTGACTTTC. Translation: CASSYEGAGANVLTF.

This clone was recorded only once. The V call is TRBV19, the J call TRBJ1-3, with 7 bases identical to TRBD1. Trimming took 5 bases from V and 0 from J; bases not matched to a gene: 13. This CDR3 is built from 18 residues. Per the germline V gene, CDR1 is LNHDA and CDR2 is SQIVND (reference sequence). Here the CDR3 DNA reads TGTGCCAGTAGTGGGGACAGTTTCTACCCTTACTCTGGAAACACCATATATTTT. Its protein is CASSGDSFYPYSGNTIYF.

This rearrangement joins TRBV29-1 to TRBJ2-7; 8 bases line up with TRBD2. The CDR3 sequence is 16 residues long. Germline-derived CDR1 and CDR2 are SQVTM and ANQGSEA. V shed 0 bases, J shed 4 bases, and the junction held 11 bases outside the gene matches. The CDR3 spells CSVEDPSEREPYEQYF. The DNA for the CDR3 is TGCAGCGTTGAAGATCCTAGCGAGCGGGAGCCGTACGAGCAGTACTTC.

The V and J genes are TRBV7-2 and TRBJ2-1, with D unclear. V gave up 4 bases and J gave up 9 bases, with 10 bases separating them. The CDR3 is 12 residues long. Germline V lookup: CDR1 SGHTA, CDR2 FQGNSA. CDR3 DNA sequence: TGTGCCAGCAGCTCATACTTGAGTGAGCAGTTCTTC. This codes for CASSSYLSEQFF. The entire variable domain, with the rest obtained from reference TRBV7-2 and TRBJ2-1, is as follows: GAGVSQSPSNKVTEKGKDVELRCDPISGHTALYWYRQSLGQGLEFLIYFQGNSAPDKSGLPSDRFSAERTGGSVSTLTIQRTQQEDSAVYLCASSSYLSEQFFGPGTRLTVL.

V is TRBV4-1 and J is TRBJ1-1; TRBD1 agrees at 7 bases. The CDR3 is made up of 15 amino acids. The junction had 11 bases not matched to a gene; V was cut back by 1 base and J by 9 bases. Germline loops: CDR1 MGHRA, CDR2 YSYEKL. The CDR3 DNA is TGCGCCAGCAGCCAAGTTACAGGGGAGGTGGTCCAAGCTTTCTTT. Translated, it gives CASSQVTGEVVQAFF.

The CDR3, as DNA: TGTGCCACCAGCAGAGAAGCGGCCGGGACTAGCTACGAGCAGTACTTC. This encodes CATSREAAGTSYEQYF. The chain has TRBV15 and TRBJ2-7; 8 bases are a match to TRBD2. The germline gives CDR1 LNHNV, CDR2 YYDKDF (reference sequence). The V and J ends lost 0 bases and 3 bases, in that order; junction bases with no gene match: 7. The CDR3 has 16 amino acids.

The genes are TRBV9 and TRBJ1-5, with D unclear. Germline CDR1 and CDR2: SGDLS and YYNGEE. V lost 3 bases, J lost 4 bases, and 11 bases lay in between. The CDR3 extends over 14 amino acids. CDR3 DNA: TGTGCCAGCAGCGGATCAGGATCTAATCAGCCCCAGCATTTT. It is translated as CASSGSGSNQPQHF.

The chain uses TRBV27 and TRBJ1-5; 8 bases are a match to TRBD1. The CDR3 sequence is 15 residues long. Per the germline V gene, CDR1 is MNHEY and CDR2 is SMNVEV (reference sequence). The V and J ends lost 4 bases and 11 bases, in that order; junction bases with no gene match: 13. The CDR3 here is CASSSRTGPQSSQHF. The CDR3 region has the DNA TGTGCCAGCAGTTCTCGGACAGGGCCCCAGAGTTCCCAGCATTTT.